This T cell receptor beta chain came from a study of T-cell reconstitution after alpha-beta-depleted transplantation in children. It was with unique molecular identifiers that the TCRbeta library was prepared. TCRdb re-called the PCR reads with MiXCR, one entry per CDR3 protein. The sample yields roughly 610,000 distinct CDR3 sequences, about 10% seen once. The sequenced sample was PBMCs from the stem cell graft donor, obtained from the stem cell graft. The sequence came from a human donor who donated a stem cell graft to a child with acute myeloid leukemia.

In DNA, the CDR3 is TGTGCCAGCAGTTTAAGGACTAGCGGCCTCGTGGCTGAGCAGTTCTTC. It specifies CASSLRTSGLVAEQFF. This chain connects TRBV12-3 or TRBV12-4 to TRBJ2-1; 10 nucleotides align to TRBD2. This CDR3 spans 16 amino acids. The trim removed 2 bases at V and 9 bases at J, leaving 10 bases unmatched.